The 8 T cell receptor beta chains reported below all come from one sample, sequenced in a study of spatial heterogeneity in lung cancer. TCRdb re-analysed the 5' RACE reads in MiXCR, keeping a single row per CDR3 protein. The sample yields some 97,000 distinct CDR3 sequences, roughly 4.5% seen once. Study-level results: How many expanded intratumoral alpha and beta TCRs were present tracked the tumor mutation count, which was a count of nonsynonymous mutations.

Their cognate antigens are unknown. Sample time point: sample taken at primary tumor resection. Sequences were derived from lung tumor tissue, sampled at surgery. These receptors all come from a male donor with early-stage non-small cell lung cancer.

There are many counts of this clonotype. The chain employs TRBV6-5 and TRBJ1-1; a possible D gene is TRBD1 (6 bases). V dropped 2 bases and J dropped 5 bases, with 15 bases sitting between them. Germline loops: CDR1 MNHEY, CDR2 SVGAGI. The CDR3 totals 15 residues. The CDR3 loop is CASSYGNRVRTEAFF. In nucleotides, the CDR3 is TGTGCCAGCAGTTACGGAAACAGGGTGAGGACTGAAGCTTTCTTT.

This clonotype has ten or more counts. This chain joins TRBV11-2 and TRBJ2-1; unclear D gene. This CDR3 has 13 amino acids. V was trimmed by 1 base and J by 6 bases, leaving 7 bases between them. Germline V lookup: CDR1 SGHAT, CDR2 FQNNGV. CDR3 DNA: TGTGCCAGCAGCTTAGGACTGAGCAATGAGCAGTTCTTC. Protein sequence: CASSLGLSNEQFF.

Many counts were recorded for this clonotype. The chain recombines TRBV6-6 with TRBJ1-2; D uncertain. CDR1 and CDR2 from the germline V gene are MNHNY and SVGAGI (reference sequence). V was shortened by 7 bases and J by 2 bases, with 17 bases between the two germline ends. This CDR3 comprises 15 residues. CDR3 sequence: CASKAAGEENYGYTF. DNA for the CDR3: TGTGCCAGCAAAGCCGCCGGGGAAGAAAACTATGGCTACACCTTC.

Many counts were recorded for this clonotype. The chain has TRBV20-1 and TRBJ1-1, with 9 bases identical to TRBD1. The V segment lost 6 bases and the J segment 4 bases; nucleotides outside the gene matches: 6. Germline values: CDR1 DFQATT, CDR2 SNEGSKA (reference sequence). The CDR3 is 13 amino acids. CDR3 residues: CSAPTGGGTEAFF. In nucleotides, the CDR3 is TGCAGTGCACCGACAGGGGGGGGCACTGAAGCTTTCTTT.

This clonotype appeared many times. The V and J genes are TRBV12-3 or TRBV12-4 and TRBJ2-7, with TRBD2 matching over 10 bases. The length of the CDR3 is 13 residues. V shed 6 bases and J 5 bases; nucleotides not matched to a gene: 4. DNA of the CDR3: TGTGCCAGCAGCGGACTAGCGGCTAACGAGCAGTACTTC. This encodes CASSGLAANEQYF.

This clonotype was recorded many times. The rearrangement joins TRBV11-2 to TRBJ2-3, with a possible D match to TRBD2 (6 bases). This CDR3 has 14 residues. CDR1 and CDR2 (germline): SGHAT, FQNNGV. Between the trimmed V and J ends, which lost 4 bases and 6 bases, there was a span of 14 bases. This CDR3 is CASSWAGRGDTQYF. CDR3 DNA: TGTGCCAGCAGCTGGGCGGGACGGGGGGATACGCAGTATTTT.

The table lists this clonotype with many counts. This chain links TRBV5-1 with TRBJ2-1; D is unresolved. CDR1 is SGHRS, CDR2 YFSETQ, per germline. The CDR3 is 13 amino acids. V was shortened by 4 bases and J by 10 bases, with 15 bases between the two germline ends. In DNA, the CDR3 is TGCGCCAGCAGCCTCACCGCAGTGGGCGAGCAGTTCTTC. Its protein product is CASSLTAVGEQFF.

This clonotype was seen repeatedly, ten times or more. The V gene is TRBV2, the J gene TRBJ1-1; D uncertain. The germline V and J ends were trimmed by 2 bases and 3 bases, with 10 bases remaining between them. CDR3 size: 14 residues. Germline CDR1 and CDR2: SNHLY and FYNNEI. CDR3 sequence: CASSESSRYTEAFF. The CDR3 DNA reads as TGTGCCAGCAGTGAAAGCAGCAGATACACTGAAGCTTTCTTT.